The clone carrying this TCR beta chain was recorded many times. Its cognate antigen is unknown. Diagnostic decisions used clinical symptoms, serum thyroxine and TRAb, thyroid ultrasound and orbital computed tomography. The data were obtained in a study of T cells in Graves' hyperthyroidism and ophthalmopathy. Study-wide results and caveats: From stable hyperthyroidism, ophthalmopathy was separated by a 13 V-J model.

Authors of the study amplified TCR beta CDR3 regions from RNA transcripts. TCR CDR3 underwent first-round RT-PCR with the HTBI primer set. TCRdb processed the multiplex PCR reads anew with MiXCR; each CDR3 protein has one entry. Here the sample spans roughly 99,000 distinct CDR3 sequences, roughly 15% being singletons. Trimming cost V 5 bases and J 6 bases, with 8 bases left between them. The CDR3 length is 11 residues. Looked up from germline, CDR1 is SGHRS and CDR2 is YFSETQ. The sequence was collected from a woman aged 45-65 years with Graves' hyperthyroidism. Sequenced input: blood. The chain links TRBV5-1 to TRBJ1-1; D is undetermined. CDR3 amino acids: CASREAAEAFF. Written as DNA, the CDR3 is TGCGCCAGCAGAGAAGCAGCTGAAGCTTTCTTT.